This note documents a single T cell receptor (beta chain) sequence. Its antigen is unknown. Expressed TCRB transcripts got sequenced, as all isolated RNA was reverse transcribed. Only in-frame clones appear in the TCRdb table, and some are missing; sequencing was by immunoSEQ multiplex PCR. The sample lists tens of thousands of clones; roughly a third were seen once. A single heparinised draw of around 110 mL on average was taken per donor. The data are from a study of beta chain features in type 1 diabetes. Trimming stripped 3 bases from V and 4 bases from J, with 9 bases between. CDR1 is SNHLY and CDR2 is FYNNEI in the germline V gene. The CDR3 has 13 amino acids. Findings and limits, study-wide: A potential influence of HLA type upon TCRB rearrangement remained unresolved herein. A greater similarity of naive, central memory and Treg TCRB repertoires was seen among patients than among healthy donors.

The receptor's source is a woman between 18 and 29 years old in good health. This rearrangement joins TRBV2 to TRBJ2-5; D is perhaps TRBD2 (6 bases). The specimen sequenced was stem cell memory CD4+ T cells from blood. The DNA of the CDR3 is TGTGCCAGCAGTGATAGGAGGGGAGAGACCCAGTACTTC. This sequence encodes CASSDRRGETQYF.